This TCR beta chain was captured by sequencing in a study of T cells in Graves' hyperthyroidism and ophthalmopathy. Study results and caveats: Most thyroid clonotypes expanded above 0.001 appeared in blood too.

Deletions cut 3 bases from V and 7 bases from J, with 10 bases between. This CDR3 region has 13 residues. Germline loops: CDR1 MGHDK, CDR2 SYGVNS. Amplified TCR beta CDR3 regions derived from RNA transcripts. First-round RT-PCR targeting the TCR CDR3 was performed with the HTBI primer set. TCRdb recomputed calls from the multiplex PCR reads with MiXCR, one row per CDR3 protein. The table has roughly 300,000 distinct CDR3 sequences, 11% to 15% seen once. Hyperthyroidism of Graves' type that showed no ophthalmopathy progression within 18 months was stable. Lactation, pregnancy, other autoimmune disease or uncontrolled infection led to exclusion of patients. Worth noting for this clonotype: Its antigen remains unknown.

The gene calls are TRBV25-1 and TRBJ2-1; tentatively, D is TRBD1 (5 bases). This TCR came from a woman aged 30 to 39 with Graves' hyperthyroidism. Sequencing input: blood. Here the CDR3 reads CASSDPGQNEQFF. Here the CDR3 DNA reads TGTGCCAGCAGTGACCCAGGGCAAAATGAGCAGTTCTTC.